A selection of T cell receptor beta chains follows, all from one sample in a study of cytomegalovirus exposure and HLA in healthy donors. Profiling relied on immunoSEQ multiplex PCR, and the TCRdb table lists in-frame clones only, not all of them. The sample records some 85,000 clones, approximately 77% being singletons. Material: PBMCs. These receptors were taken from a man aged 25-45 years in good health and CMV-seronegative. CDR3s leave out the opening cysteine and the closing phenylalanine or tryptophan. Each record gives: J gene, V gene, clone size, CDR3 protein. Expanded clones get a size class; other rows say once, few or many, or leave the size out.

TRBJ1-5 TRBV19 NA ASSYYSGLSNQPQH
TRBJ2-1 TRBV2 few ASSISYNEQF
TRBJ1-5 TRBV19 NA ASSTSVGDIPRGNQPQH
TRBJ1-2 TRBV7-9 NA ASSSPLLTGASYGYT
TRBJ1-4 TRBV27 NA ASSSQGREKLF
TRBJ1-2 TRBV7-9 NA ASTPSTAAIGYT
TRBJ1-6 TRBV5-4 NA ASSLGQDNSPLH
TRBJ2-1 TRBV19 once ASSILGTLSGTGATSYNEQF
TRBJ2-1 TRBV5-1 NA ASSLAPGVTYNEQF
TRBJ1-2 TRBV2 few ASSDEGANYGYT
TRBJ1-2 TRBV6-1 NA ASSEFSQLYGYT
TRBJ2-1 TRBV5-1 NA ASSRTGVRNNEQF
TRBJ1-2 TRBV5-4 NA ASRDRDDYGYT
TRBJ2-2 TRBV2 few ASRREPGQGVTGELF
TRBJ1-1 TRBV2 NA ASSESSNTEAF
TRBJ1-5 TRBV4-3 NA ASSQDVGVNQPQH
TRBJ1-2 TRBV5-1 NA ASSLGAITNYGYT
TRBJ2-1 TRBV12-2 NA ASRFAAGGYNEQF
TRBJ2-7 TRBV30 NA AWSVGGYEQY
TRBJ1-2 TRBV7-2 NA ASSLVVAGDGYT
TRBJ1-6 TRBV7-2 NA ASRIRGGSISYNSPLH
TRBJ2-7 TRBV5-1 NA ASSYGQGASEQY
TRBJ1-2 TRBV6-5 NA ASNGQPTGYGYT
TRBJ1-3 TRBV6-5 NA ASSYSSGPGNTIY
TRBJ1-1 TRBV2 NA ASRTGPITEAF
TRBJ2-5 TRBV19 NA ASSIVGRGAQETQY
TRBJ1-2 TRBV9 NA ASSVVSGQGAQGGGYT
TRBJ1-5 TRBV28 NA ASSHPDSSNQPQH
TRBJ1-6 TRBV27 NA ASSRYREGSSPLH
TRBJ2-7 TRBV29-1 NA SVEDRAGTYEQY
TRBJ1-1 TRBV11-2 NA ASSPGFKGAQTEAF
TRBJ2-1 TRBV19 once ASSISGQISIWEQF
TRBJ2-1 TRBV10-2 NA ASRAGQADNEQF
TRBJ1-1 TRBV14 NA ASSNTRGTEAF
TRBJ2-7 TRBV19 few ASNNGEYEQY
TRBJ2-2 TRBV19 NA ASSYTGELF
TRBJ1-5 TRBV9 few ASSGGGPVSNQPQH
TRBJ2-3 TRBV27 NA ASSPGQGGSTDTQY
TRBJ2-7 TRBV28 NA ASTERTSSYEQY
TRBJ2-3 TRBV15 NA ATSRDLSSGSHTDTQY
TRBJ1-5 TRBV5-6 NA ASSFTGYNQPQH
TRBJ2-1 TRBV7-2 NA ASSLDWSSYNEQF
TRBJ1-1 TRBV30 NA AWSVLQGTEAF
TRBJ1-1 TRBV28 NA ASSWGRGGTHTEAF
TRBJ1-5 TRBV14 NA ASRGDYQPQH
TRBJ2-2 TRBV25-1 NA ASSGRGVPNTGELF
TRBJ2-7 TRBV7-2 few ASSLVSGRGYEQY
TRBJ2-1 TRBV7-6 once ASSLRNTETSYNEQF
TRBJ2-2 TRBV7-6 NA ASSLRDRTNTGELF
TRBJ2-1 TRBV7-2 NA ASSPGAGMHEQF
TRBJ2-7 TRBV4-1 NA ASSQETTLLYEQY
TRBJ2-3 TRBV6-1 NA ASKLDLGTDTQY
TRBJ2-1 TRBV19 once ASSSYNEQF
TRBJ2-5 TRBV21-1 NA ASSGWEGRDRNSNTPEKETQY
TRBJ2-7 TRBV5-6 few ASSRPPGDYEQY
TRBJ2-7 TRBV5-1 NA ASSLVLGSAGESYEQY
TRBJ2-2 TRBV11-2 NA ASSFSLAGGNTGELF
TRBJ2-3 TRBV11-3 NA ASSFSRSDTQY